The 18 T cell receptor beta chains reported below all come from one sample, sequenced in a study of blood T cell repertoires in COVID-19. Method: immunoSEQ multiplex PCR; TCRdb's copy keeps in-frame clones and lacks some. The repertoire includes 250,000 to 350,000 clones, 86% of them detected once, and 2% to 2.5% sits in the top ten. Material: peripheral blood. All receptors come from a woman aged 25 to 39 who had recovered from COVID-19.

The V call is TRBV6-5, the J call TRBJ2-3; possible D gene TRBD2, 5 bases. The CDR3 has 13 amino acids. Per the germline V gene, CDR1 is MNHEY and CDR2 is SVGAGI. V lost 6 bases and J 2 bases, leaving 9 bases between the germline ends. CDR3 sequence reads: CASRPDYTDTQYF. CDR3 nucleotide sequence: TGTGCCAGCAGACCCGACTACACAGATACGCAGTATTTT.

The chain joins TRBV27 to TRBJ2-3; 10 positions match TRBD2. This CDR3 spans 18 amino acids. The ends lost 2 bases at V and 4 bases at J; junction bases unmatched: 12. CDR1 is MNHEY, CDR2 SMNVEV, per germline (reference sequence). The CDR3 coding sequence is TGTGCCAGCAGTTTAAAACCCCGGAGCGGGAGGGCCGCAGATACGCAGTATTTT. Translating it yields CASSLKPRSGRAADTQYF.

This clone was recorded only once. The chain employs TRBV3-1 (or the pseudogene TRBV3-2) and TRBJ2-1; TRBD2 matches 10 bases. Germline CDR1 is LGHDT and CDR2 is YNNKEL (reference sequence). Losses at the gene ends were 5 bases for V and 8 bases for J; bases not matched to a gene: 9. The CDR3 runs to 15 residues. This CDR3 is CASSELAGVHHEQFF. CDR3 coding DNA: TGTGCCAGCAGCGAGCTAGCGGGAGTTCATCATGAGCAGTTCTTC.

This CDR3 reads CAWSYTGDGYTF. CDR3 bases: TGTGCCTGGAGTTACACAGGGGACGGCTACACCTTC. The rearrangement uses TRBV30 and TRBJ1-2, with 7 bases lining up with TRBD1. The CDR3 contains 12 residues. The V gene end was trimmed by 2 bases and the J gene end by 8 bases; junction bases not matched to a gene: 5. Germline CDR1 GTSNPN, CDR2 SVGIG (reference sequence).

This clone was observed once. The chain joins TRBV12-2 to TRBJ2-3; TRBD2 is the table's D call and was not checked against the DNA. TRBV12-2 is termed a pseudogene. The CDR3 sequence is 19 residues long. CDR3 protein: CASRPQEGCVAGGPDTQYF. CDR3 DNA sequence: TGTGCAAGTCGCCCGCAAGAGGGTTGCGTAGCGGGGGGGCCAGATACGCAGTATTTT.

This clone was detected a few times. The chain links TRBV27 to TRBJ2-1, with TRBD2 matching 10 bases. CDR1 is MNHEY, CDR2 SMNVEV, per germline (reference sequence). Germline trimming cut 5 bases from V and 9 bases from J; bases unmatched to any gene: 13. The CDR3 runs 16 residues. The CDR3 here is CASSPEAGGRLSEQFF. The CDR3 bases are TGTGCCAGCAGTCCAGAAGCGGGGGGGCGCCTAAGTGAGCAGTTCTTC.

This clone showed up just a few times. The V and J genes are TRBV7-9 and TRBJ2-2; 8 bases line up with TRBD2. This CDR3 comprises 15 residues. Germline values: CDR1 SEHNR, CDR2 FQNEAQ (reference sequence). Losses at the gene ends were 5 bases for V and 5 bases for J; bases not matched to a gene: 7. The CDR3 DNA reads TGTGCCAGCAGCGTACTAGCGGTACTAACCGGGGAGCTGTTTTTT. Its translation is CASSVLAVLTGELFF.

The chain carries TRBV7-9 and TRBJ1-4; perhaps TRBD1 as D (6 bases). This CDR3 spans 15 amino acids. Looked up from germline, CDR1 is SEHNR and CDR2 is FQNEAQ (reference sequence). Trimming shortened V by 3 bases and J by 8 bases, and 16 bases separated the two germline ends. CDR3 protein: CASSLADSQSEKLFF. CDR3 DNA sequence: TGTGCCAGCAGCTTGGCGGACAGTCAGTCGGAAAAACTGTTTTTT.

This chain links TRBV12-3 or TRBV12-4 with TRBJ2-7; D perhaps matches TRBD1 (6 bases). The V end was cut by 7 bases, the J end by 3 bases, with 13 bases between. The CDR3 is 13 amino acids. CDR3 sequence: CASTTGILYEQYF. CDR3 bases: TGTGCCAGCACCACAGGGATCCTCTACGAGCAGTACTTC.

V is TRBV6-1 and J is TRBJ2-7; D is perhaps TRBD1 (6 bases). Germline V CDR1 and CDR2: MNHNS, SASEGT. This CDR3 spans 16 amino acids. V lost 1 base and J 6 bases, leaving 19 bases between the germline ends. In DNA form, the CDR3 reads TGTGCCAGCAGTGAAGTTCTCAACAGGGACGGGCTCGAGCAGTACTTC. This sequence encodes CASSEVLNRDGLEQYF.

CDR3 amino acids: CAAAQGHGNGYTF. Written as DNA, the CDR3 is TGTGCTGCAGCTCAGGGACACGGAAATGGCTACACCTTC. The V and J genes are TRBV19 and TRBJ1-2, with D possibly TRBD1 on 6 matching bases. CDR1 is LNHDA, CDR2 SQIVND, per germline (reference sequence). The CDR3 contains 13 residues. Using reference TRBV19 and TRBJ1-2 for the parts outside the CDR3, the full variable domain is DGGITQSPKYLFRKEGQNVTLSCEQNLNHDAMYWYRQDPGQGLRLIYYSQIVNDFQKGDIAEGYSVSREKKESFPLTVTSAQKNPTAFYLCAAAQGHGNGYTFGSGTRLTVV.

The CDR3 spells CASRSTSGSLTDTQYF. CDR3 bases: TGCGCCAGTCGGTCTACTAGCGGGAGCCTCACAGATACGCAGTATTTT. The rearrangement uses TRBV5-1 and TRBJ2-3, with TRBD2 matching 11 bases. After removal of 8 bases from V and 2 bases from J, the junction contained 10 bases not matched to a gene. The CDR3 spans 16 residues. Germline CDR1 is SGHRS and CDR2 is YFSETQ.

This chain joins TRBV30 and TRBJ1-2, with 7 bases that match TRBD1. CDR3 length equals 15 residues. V dropped 4 bases and J dropped 3; count of bases not matched to a gene: 11. Germline V gene data show CDR1 as GTSNPN and CDR2 as SVGIG (reference sequence). CDR3 bases: TGTGCCTGGACGGGGACAGCCCGAGGCTACTATGGCTACACCTTC. This gives the protein CAWTGTARGYYGYTF.

The chain recombines TRBV1 with TRBJ2-1; the table assigns TRBD2, which was not confirmed against the DNA. TRBV1 is annotated as a pseudogene. The CDR3 extends over 18 amino acids. The CDR3 here is CTSSLTVRRDFPYNEQFF. The CDR3 bases are TGCACCAGCAGCCTTACTGTGCGCCGGGACTTCCCTTACAATGAGCAGTTCTTC.

This clone showed up just a few times. The chain uses TRBV4-1 and TRBJ2-7, with D uncertain. The CDR3 has 15 amino acids. Trimming cost V 1 base and J 3 bases, with 13 bases left between them. From germline, CDR1 is MGHRA and CDR2 YSYEKL. The CDR3 here is CASSQAVARDYEQYF. Written as DNA, the CDR3 is TGCGCCAGCAGCCAAGCCGTGGCTCGTGACTACGAGCAGTACTTC.

CDR3 sequence reads: CASSTGASSGNTIYF. The DNA for the CDR3 is TGTGCCAGTAGCACAGGGGCGAGCTCTGGAAACACCATATATTTT. The genes are TRBV19 and TRBJ1-3, with 7 bases matching TRBD1. Germline V gene sequence: CDR1 LNHDA, CDR2 SQIVND (reference sequence). Trimming at V came to 6 bases and at J to 0 bases, leaving 5 bases not matched to a gene. The CDR3 sequence is 15 residues long.

V gene TRBV4-2 combines with J gene TRBJ2-3; D is uncertain. The CDR3 extends over 14 amino acids. Between the trimmed V and J ends, which lost 3 bases and 0 bases, there was a span of 7 bases. The germline V gene has CDR1 LGHNA and CDR2 YNFKEQ. CDR3 sequence (DNA): TGTGCCAGCAGCCAGGTAGCTAGCACAGATACGCAGTATTTT. Translated: CASSQVASTDTQYF.

This rearrangement joins TRBV7-2 to TRBJ1-3; D unclear. Germline CDR1 is SGHTA and CDR2 is FQGNSA. Trimming cost V 5 bases and J 8 bases, with 10 bases left between them. This CDR3 is 12 amino acids long. The DNA of the CDR3 is TGTGCCAGCAGCGCAGACTGGTACACCATATATTTT. It codes for CASSADWYTIYF.